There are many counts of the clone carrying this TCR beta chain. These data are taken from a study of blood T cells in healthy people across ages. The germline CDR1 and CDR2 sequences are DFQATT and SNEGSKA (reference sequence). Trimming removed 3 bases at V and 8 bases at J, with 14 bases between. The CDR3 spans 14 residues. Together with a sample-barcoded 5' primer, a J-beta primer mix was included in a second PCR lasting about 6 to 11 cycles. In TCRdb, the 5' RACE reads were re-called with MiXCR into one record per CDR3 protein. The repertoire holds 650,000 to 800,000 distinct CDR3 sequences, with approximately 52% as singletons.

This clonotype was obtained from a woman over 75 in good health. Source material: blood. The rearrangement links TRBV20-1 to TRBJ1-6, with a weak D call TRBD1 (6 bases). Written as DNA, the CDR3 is TGCAGTGCTAGGACGGGGGCCGCCGATTCACCCCTCCACTTT. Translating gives CSARTGAADSPLHF.